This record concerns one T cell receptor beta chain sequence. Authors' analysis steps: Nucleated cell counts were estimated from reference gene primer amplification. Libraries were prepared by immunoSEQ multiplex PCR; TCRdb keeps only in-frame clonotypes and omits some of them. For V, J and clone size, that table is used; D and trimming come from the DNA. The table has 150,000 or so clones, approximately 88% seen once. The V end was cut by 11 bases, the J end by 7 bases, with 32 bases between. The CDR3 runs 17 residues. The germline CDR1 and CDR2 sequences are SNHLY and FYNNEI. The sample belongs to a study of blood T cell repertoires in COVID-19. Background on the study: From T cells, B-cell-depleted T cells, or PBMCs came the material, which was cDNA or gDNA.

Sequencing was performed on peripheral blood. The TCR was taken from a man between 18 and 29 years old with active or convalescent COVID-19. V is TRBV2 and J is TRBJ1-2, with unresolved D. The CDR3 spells CAGLVFKASTSAPGYTF. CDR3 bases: TGTGCCGGCCTAGTCTTCAAAGCTTCCACCTCGGCTCCTGGCTACACCTTC.